This T cell receptor (beta chain) appears in the sequencing data of a study of blood T cell repertoires in COVID-19. On the study more broadly: Specimens from acute and convalescent COVID-19 originated in the United States, Italy and Spain. Sources were T cells, B-cell-depleted T cells, or PBMCs; the material itself was cDNA or gDNA.

In the source study's methods: Reference gene primer amplification in the assay estimated nucleated cell counts. The table came from immunoSEQ multiplex PCR; TCRdb's copy has only in-frame clones and leaves some out. That table is the source of V, J and clone size, and D and trimming were worked out from the DNA. The profile shows fewer than 300,000 clones, roughly 91% of them singletons. The CDR3 extends over 13 amino acids. Germline V CDR1 and CDR2: LNHDA, SQIVND (reference sequence). V was shortened by 3 bases and J by 8 bases, with 13 bases between the two germline ends. Sequencing was performed on peripheral blood. V is TRBV19 and J is TRBJ1-2; the D gene is possibly TRBD1 (5 bases). This TCR came from a young man with acute or convalescent COVID-19. The CDR3 DNA sequence: TGTGCCAGTAGTATCGACATACCAGGGGGCTACACCTTC. Its translation is CASSIDIPGGYTF.